Listed below are T cell receptor beta chains from one sample, sequenced in a study of monozygotic twins with inflammatory bowel disease. Reprocessing the 5' RACE reads, TCRdb reports a single entry for every CDR3 protein and omits DNA. This listing includes approximately 200,000 distinct CDR3 sequences. The sequenced sample was blood. The receptors derive from a human donor with ulcerative colitis or Crohn's disease, or a healthy co-twin of an affected twin (not recorded which). The CDR3 runs from the conserved cysteine through the conserved F or W.

CDR3 length: 15; V gene: TRBV5-4; J gene: TRBJ2-7; CDR3 protein: CASSYASGASYEQYF
CDR3 length: 13; V gene: TRBV20-1; J gene: TRBJ1-1; CDR3 protein: CSARAGRNTEAFF
CDR3 length: 12; V gene: TRBV3-1; J gene: TRBJ1-1; CDR3 protein: CASSQSTGEAFF
CDR3 length: 13; V gene: TRBV20-1; J gene: TRBJ1-5; CDR3 protein: CSARRQVEGAQHF
CDR3 length: 13; V gene: TRBV14; J gene: TRBJ1-3; CDR3 protein: CASRRGGGNTIYF
CDR3 length: 14; V gene: TRBV7-2; J gene: TRBJ2-5; CDR3 protein: CASSAWLGAETQYF
CDR3 length: 16; V gene: TRBV19; J gene: TRBJ1-5; CDR3 protein: CASSLPGQYSNQPQHF
CDR3 length: 16; V gene: TRBV20-1; J gene: TRBJ1-2; CDR3 protein: CSAPLPPGHQHYGYTF
CDR3 length: 13; V gene: TRBV5-1; J gene: TRBJ2-2; CDR3 protein: CASRGALAGELFF
CDR3 length: 14; V gene: TRBV18; J gene: TRBJ1-5; CDR3 protein: CASSPGTNNQPQHF
CDR3 length: 13; V gene: TRBV27; J gene: TRBJ2-3; CDR3 protein: CASSLLRGDTQYF
CDR3 length: 13; V gene: TRBV18; J gene: TRBJ2-7; CDR3 protein: CASSPTQGDEQYF
CDR3 length: 13; V gene: TRBV12-3/TRBV12-4; J gene: TRBJ2-7; CDR3 protein: CASRRTVSYEQYF
CDR3 length: 14; V gene: TRBV7-2; J gene: TRBJ1-5; CDR3 protein: CASSLGPENQPQHF
CDR3 length: 12; V gene: TRBV5-1; J gene: TRBJ2-7; CDR3 protein: CASSPEGYEQYF
CDR3 length: 15; V gene: TRBV20-1; J gene: TRBJ1-4; CDR3 protein: CSAPGAGGVNEKLFF
CDR3 length: 13; V gene: TRBV29-1; J gene: TRBJ1-5; CDR3 protein: CSARTGGGQPQHF
CDR3 length: 16; V gene: TRBV7-8; J gene: TRBJ1-5; CDR3 protein: CASSSGPTRGNQPQHF
CDR3 length: 12; V gene: TRBV19; J gene: TRBJ2-1; CDR3 protein: CATAGQGNEQFF
CDR3 length: 16; V gene: TRBV6-1; J gene: TRBJ1-2; CDR3 protein: CASSRTDRGPFYGYTF
CDR3 length: 14; V gene: TRBV3-1; J gene: TRBJ1-4; CDR3 protein: CASSQGYPNEKLFF
CDR3 length: 14; V gene: TRBV2; J gene: TRBJ1-2; CDR3 protein: CASIGTVIGKLYTF
CDR3 length: 15; V gene: TRBV5-8; J gene: TRBJ2-2; CDR3 protein: CASSLKQINTGELFF
CDR3 length: 16; V gene: TRBV2; J gene: TRBJ1-1; CDR3 protein: CASCKDGSIMNTEAFF
CDR3 length: 16; V gene: TRBV20-1; J gene: TRBJ2-7; CDR3 protein: CSARIWGQGGSYEQYF
CDR3 length: 13; V gene: TRBV19; J gene: TRBJ1-2; CDR3 protein: CASSTTGNYGYTF
CDR3 length: 16; V gene: TRBV5-1; J gene: TRBJ2-1; CDR3 protein: CASREPGHRSYNEQFF
CDR3 length: 14; V gene: TRBV7-9; J gene: TRBJ1-1; CDR3 protein: CASSSPARRTEAFF
CDR3 length: 16; V gene: TRBV4-1; J gene: TRBJ1-1; CDR3 protein: CASSPYSGRLNTEAFF
CDR3 length: 14; V gene: TRBV12-3/TRBV12-4; J gene: TRBJ2-7; CDR3 protein: CASSSTRQPHEQYF
CDR3 length: 14; V gene: TRBV5-5; J gene: TRBJ2-3; CDR3 protein: CASSFERGGDTQYF
CDR3 length: 16; V gene: TRBV5-1; J gene: TRBJ1-1; CDR3 protein: CASSLALRTGGTEAFF
CDR3 length: 11; V gene: TRBV20-1; J gene: TRBJ1-1; CDR3 protein: CSASKRGPAFF
CDR3 length: 15; V gene: TRBV20-1; J gene: TRBJ1-3; CDR3 protein: CSAIPGQGTGNTIYF
CDR3 length: 16; V gene: TRBV24-1; J gene: TRBJ2-1; CDR3 protein: CATSDHSGGHYNEQFF
CDR3 length: 15; V gene: TRBV6-1; J gene: TRBJ2-7; CDR3 protein: CASRESGTMNHEQYF
CDR3 length: 16; V gene: TRBV7-8; J gene: TRBJ2-1; CDR3 protein: CASSERTGDYRNEQFF
CDR3 length: 13; V gene: TRBV11-2; J gene: TRBJ2-7; CDR3 protein: CASSLGSRYEQYF